One sample yielded the 17 T cell receptor beta chains listed below, sequenced in a study of STAT5B mutations in CD4+ large granular lymphocyte leukemia. Sequenced by immunoSEQ multiplex PCR; TCRdb stores in-frame clones only, minus some. The sample carries around 24,000 clones, approximately 79% recorded once. Sequencing used CD4+ T cells from blood buffy coats. All receptors derive from a human donor in good health.

This clone was counted only a few times. The chain joins TRBV7-9 to TRBJ2-5; 13 bases align to TRBD2. The CDR3 consists of 17 residues. Per the germline V gene, CDR1 is SEHNR and CDR2 is FQNEAQ (reference sequence). After removal of 5 bases from V and 3 bases from J, the junction contained 9 bases not matched to a gene. This CDR3 is CASSGRLAGGIKETQYF. The CDR3 bases are TGTGCCAGCAGCGGAAGACTAGCGGGGGGAATTAAAGAGACCCAGTACTTC.

The chain joins TRBV2 to TRBJ1-6; weak D call: TRBD1 (6 bases). The CDR3 has 15 amino acids. V lost 7 bases and J 5 bases, leaving 15 bases between the germline ends. Germline V lookup: CDR1 SNHLY, CDR2 FYNNEI. The CDR3 loop reads CASKQGPDNNSPLHF. The DNA for the CDR3 is TGTGCCAGCAAACAGGGACCCGACAATAATTCACCCCTCCACTTT.

The rearrangement joins TRBV10-3 to TRBJ2-1; D possibly uses TRBD1 or TRBD2 (5 bases each). Trimming took 10 bases from V and 5 from J, leaving 12 bases between them. The CDR3 is made up of 12 amino acids. Germline CDR1 and CDR2: ENHRY and SYGVKD. This chain's CDR3 is CATARGDNEQFF. DNA of the CDR3: TGTGCCACGGCCCGGGGCGACAATGAGCAGTTCTTC.

This clone was recorded only once. The V gene is TRBV5-5, the J gene TRBJ1-4, with TRBD1 matching over 8 bases. The CDR3 has 19 residues. Germline CDR1 and CDR2: SGHKS and YYEKEE (reference sequence). Trimming removed 4 bases from V and 0 bases from J; junction bases left unmatched: 14. The CDR3 DNA reads TGTGCCAGCAGCCTTAGGGGACCGCAGGGGGCAACAACTAATGAAAAACTGTTTTTT. It yields the protein CASSLRGPQGATTNEKLFF. The full variable domain, its missing parts supplied by reference TRBV5-5 and TRBJ1-4, is DAGVTQSPTHLIKTRGQQVTLRCSPISGHKSVSWYQQVLGQGPQFIFQYYEKEERGRGNFPDRFSARQFPNYSSELNVNALLLGDSALYLCASSLRGPQGATTNEKLFFGSGTQLSVL.

Here the CDR3 DNA reads TGTGCCAGCTCACCACGGCAGTACTACGAGCAGTACTTC. Translating it yields CASSPRQYYEQYF. The chain carries TRBV18 and TRBJ2-7, with D unresolved. The CDR3 length is 13 residues. Trimming cost V 1 base and J 3 bases, with 7 bases left between them. Germline V gene data show CDR1 as KGHSH and CDR2 as LQKENI.

The rearrangement links TRBV9 to TRBJ1-3; D might be TRBD1 (5 bases). The germline V and J ends were trimmed by 0 bases and 3 bases, with 7 bases remaining between them. CDR3 length: 14 residues. The germline V gene has CDR1 SGDLS and CDR2 YYNGEE. This chain's CDR3 is CASSVGGDGNTIYF. In DNA form, the CDR3 reads TGTGCCAGCAGCGTAGGAGGGGATGGAAACACCATATATTTT.

The V gene is TRBV6-1, the J gene TRBJ2-4; 9 bases are shared with TRBD1. V shed 3 bases and J 11 bases; nucleotides not matched to a gene: 14. This CDR3 is built from 16 residues. Germline-derived CDR1 and CDR2 are MNHNS and SASEGT. CDR3 in DNA: TGTGCCAGCAGTGACCCGGGGGGACAGGGTCTTCAGGTTCAGTACTTC. Translation: CASSDPGGQGLQVQYF.

The chain combines TRBV5-1 with TRBJ2-1; the match to TRBD2 covers 8 bases. V lost 0 bases, J lost 7 bases, and 3 bases stayed unmatched. This CDR3 has 14 residues. The germline gives CDR1 SGHRS, CDR2 YFSETQ. CDR3 protein: CASSLARGGNEQFF. CDR3 bases: TGCGCCAGCAGCTTGGCCCGGGGGGGGAATGAGCAGTTCTTC.

The chain employs TRBV4-1 and TRBJ2-3, with 9 nucleotides matching TRBD2. Germline CDR1 is MGHRA and CDR2 is YSYEKL. CDR3 length: 18 residues. V was pared by 3 bases and J by 3 bases, with 13 bases of the junction left unmatched. CDR3 sequence (DNA): TGCGCCAGCAGCCATGGTACCCCGGGACTAGCCCGAACAGATACGCAGTATTTT. This gives the protein CASSHGTPGLARTDTQYF.

The V call is TRBV5-1, the J call TRBJ2-5, with D possibly TRBD1 on 6 matching bases. The CDR3 loop spans 14 amino acids. Germline lookup yields CDR1 SGHRS and CDR2 YFSETQ. V lost 0 bases to trimming and J lost 7 bases, with 13 bases between them. The CDR3: CASSLAIVGGTQYF. Written as DNA, the CDR3 is TGCGCCAGCAGCTTGGCCATAGTAGGGGGGACCCAGTACTTC.

This chain uses TRBV29-1 with TRBJ2-7; 7 bases map to TRBD1. Germline V gene lookup returns CDR1 SQVTM and CDR2 ANQGSEA. Trimming took 4 bases from V and 6 from J; bases not matched to a gene: 6. The CDR3 totals 12 residues. The CDR3, as DNA: TGCAGCGTTGCCGGGACAGTCAGCGAGCAGTACTTC. Protein: CSVAGTVSEQYF.

On this clone: The germline gene is not matched at one end of the junction; a read error may be the cause. V gene TRBV11-2 combines with J gene TRBJ2-1; 9 nucleotides align to TRBD1. The germline V gene encodes CDR1 SGHAT and CDR2 FQNNGV. The length of the CDR3 is 15 residues. The CDR3 loop reads CASSHGTGRYSEQFF. The CDR3 DNA reads TGTGCCAGCAGCCACGGGACAGGGAGATACAGTGAGCAGTTCTTC.

For this clone: At the DNA level, this CDR3 is encoded by other sequences in the same sample as well. The gene calls are TRBV6-6 and TRBJ1-1; D ambiguous. There are 12 residues in the CDR3. The V gene's germline CDR1 is MNHNY and CDR2 SVGAGI (reference sequence). The germline V and J ends were trimmed by 3 bases and 1 base, with 3 bases remaining between them. CDR3 DNA sequence: TGTGCCAGCAGTTATTCGAACACTGAAGCTTTCTTT. It specifies CASSYSNTEAFF.

The V call is TRBV2, the J call TRBJ1-4, with D perhaps matching TRBD1 (6 bases). There are 15 residues in the CDR3. V dropped 0 bases and J dropped 4 bases, with 9 bases sitting between them. Germline CDR1 reads SNHLY; CDR2 reads FYNNEI. The CDR3 bases are TGTGCCAGCAGTGAAGCAAGGGGGGTTAATGAAAAACTGTTTTTT. This gives the protein CASSEARGVNEKLFF. Filled out from reference TRBV2 and TRBJ1-4, the complete variable domain reads EPEVTQTPSHQVTQMGQEVILRCVPISNHLYFYWYRQILGQKVEFLVSFYNNEISEKSEIFDDQFSVERPDGSNFTLKIRSTKLEDSAMYFCASSEARGVNEKLFFGSGTQLSVL.

The chain couples TRBV5-6 to TRBJ1-1, with D maybe TRBD1 (6 bases). Deletions cut 0 bases from V and 4 bases from J, with 13 bases between. This CDR3 has 15 amino acids. Germline CDR1 SGHDT, CDR2 YYEEEE. The CDR3: CASSLVGGAGTEAFF. The CDR3 nucleotides are TGTGCCAGCAGCTTGGTAGGGGGGGCAGGCACTGAAGCTTTCTTT. Combining the CDR3 with reference TRBV5-6 and TRBJ1-1 gives the whole variable domain DAGVTQSPTHLIKTRGQQVTLRCSPKSGHDTVSWYQQALGQGPQFIFQYYEEEERQRGNFPDRFSGHQFPNYSSELNVNALLLGDSALYLCASSLVGGAGTEAFFGQGTRLTVV.

The chain couples TRBV15 to TRBJ1-1; no definite D call. This CDR3 has 11 amino acids. V lost 0 bases to trimming and J lost 10 bases, with 6 bases between them. From germline, CDR1 is LNHNV and CDR2 YYDKDF (reference sequence). DNA of the CDR3: TGTGCCACCAGCAGAGATAAGCGAGCTTTCTTT. Protein product: CATSRDKRAFF.

This clone occurred a few times. The chain combines TRBV7-2 with TRBJ1-2; 7 bases fit TRBD1. The CDR3 has 14 residues. Germline values: CDR1 SGHTA, CDR2 FQGNSA. V dropped 5 bases and J dropped 8; count of bases not matched to a gene: 11. The CDR3 spells CASSPKTGSQGYTF. The CDR3 coding sequence is TGTGCCAGCAGCCCAAAGACAGGGAGCCAGGGCTACACCTTC.